These 8 T cell receptor beta chains came from one sample sequenced in a study of response to subunit inactivated influenza vaccine. In TCRdb, the RT-PCR reads were re-called with MiXCR into one record per CDR3 protein. The repertoire holds approximately 500,000 distinct CDR3 sequences, with 14% as singletons. The starting material was PBMCs from blood, obtained about 13 days after vaccination. The receptors here all came from a man between 50 and 59 years old who received an inactivated influenza vaccine.

This clonotype was recorded at least ten times. For the CDR3, the DNA is TGCGCCAGCAGCTTGGTAGGGGATCAGCCCCAGCATTTT. Its translation: CASSLVGDQPQHF. The chain recombines TRBV5-1 with TRBJ1-5; tentative D call: TRBD1 (5 bases). Trimming took 0 bases from V and 5 from J, leaving 6 bases between them. The length of the CDR3 is 13 residues. Germline loops: CDR1 SGHRS, CDR2 YFSETQ.

The V and J genes are TRBV15 and TRBJ2-5; a possible D gene is TRBD2 (7 bases). There are 15 residues in the CDR3. Germline V lookup: CDR1 LNHNV, CDR2 YYDKDF (reference sequence). Between the trimmed V and J ends, which lost 0 bases and 9 bases, there was a span of 17 bases. The CDR3 DNA follows: TGTGCCACCAGCAGAGACCTGGGCGGGGGCGGGGCCCAGTACTTC. This gives the protein CATSRDLGGGGAQYF.

The chain links TRBV6-1 to TRBJ2-1, with a tentative D call TRBD1 (5 bases). The V end lost 3 bases, the J end lost 4 bases, and 7 bases lay between the germline ends. CDR3 size: 13 residues. The V gene's germline CDR1 is MNHNS and CDR2 SASEGT. CDR3 sequence: CASSEGPYNEQFF. CDR3 nucleotides: TGTGCCAGCAGTGAGGGGCCTTACAATGAGCAGTTCTTC.

The J gene is TRBJ1-1, the V gene TRBV6-2 or TRBV6-3; no clear D gene. CDR1 MNHEY and CDR2 SVGEGT come from the germline V gene. This CDR3 has 12 amino acids. Trimming shortened V by 6 bases and J by 8 bases, and 13 bases separated the two germline ends. The CDR3, as DNA: TGTGCCAGCAGCCTCACCCTCTTCGAAGCTTTCTTT. Translated: CASSLTLFEAFF.

This clonotype has a count of ten or more. This chain uses TRBV20-1 with TRBJ2-2, with 8 nucleotides matching TRBD2. The CDR3 sequence is 16 residues long. Germline CDR1 is DFQATT and CDR2 is SNEGSKA (reference sequence). Trimming removed 3 bases from V and 0 bases from J; junction bases left unmatched: 6. The CDR3 region is CSARTLAGANTGELFF. CDR3 in DNA: TGCAGTGCTAGGACGCTAGCGGGCGCGAACACCGGGGAGCTGTTTTTT.

This clonotype was found once. V usage is TRBV20-1 and J usage is TRBJ2-2; possibly TRBD2 for D (7 bases). CDR1 is DFQATT and CDR2 is SNEGSKA in the germline V gene (reference sequence). CDR3 length: 15 amino acids. The V end was cut by 6 bases, the J end by 1 base, with 15 bases between. The CDR3 loop reads CSAPRGGRNTGELFF. The CDR3 nucleotides are TGCAGTGCCCCAAGGGGGGGAAGGAACACCGGGGAGCTGTTTTTT.

This clonotype showed up just a few times. V gene TRBV10-1 combines with J gene TRBJ2-7, with a weak D call TRBD1 (6 bases). The V end was cut by 5 bases, the J end by 5 bases, with 19 bases between. CDR1 and CDR2 (germline): WNHNN, SYGVQD (reference sequence). CDR3 size: 15 residues. The CDR3 is CASSLSTGMRDEQYF. CDR3 bases: TGCGCCAGCAGTTTATCTACAGGGATGAGGGACGAGCAGTACTTC.

This clonotype was seen a handful of times. The rearrangement links TRBV13 to TRBJ2-2; 9 bases line up with TRBD1. CDR1 and CDR2 (germline): PRHDT, FYEKMQ (reference sequence). J lost 6 bases, V lost 1 base, and 6 bases had no gene match. The CDR3 has 16 residues. The CDR3 nucleotides read TGTGCCAGCAGCTTAGATTGGACAGGGGAATCCGGGGAGCTGTTTTTT. Residues: CASSLDWTGESGELFF. The variable domain in full, completed from reference TRBV13 and TRBJ2-2, reads AAGVIQSPRHLIKEKRETATLKCYPIPRHDTVYWYQQGPGQDPQFLISFYEKMQSDKGSIPDRFSAQQFSDYHSELNMSSLELGDSALYFCASSLDWTGESGELFFGEGSRLTVL.